The text below deals with one T cell receptor (beta chain). The library targeted TCRbeta and was prepared with unique molecular identifiers. Via MiXCR, TCRdb re-called the PCR reads, giving one row per CDR3 protein. The repertoire includes hundreds of thousands of distinct CDR3 sequences, over 10% of them detected once, and around 0.8% sits in the top ten. The V end was cut by 0 bases, the J end by 0 bases, with 18 bases between. In germline, CDR1 is GTSNPN, CDR2 SVGIG (reference sequence). The CDR3 length is 17 residues. This specimen belongs to a study of T-cell reconstitution after alpha-beta-depleted transplantation in children.

The clonotype was recovered from a girl aged 2 to 9 with congenital amegakaryocytic thrombocytopenia, due to receive a stem cell transplant. The material sequenced was PBMCs, taken before TCRalphabeta/CD19-depleted stem cell transplant. V is TRBV30 and J is TRBJ2-7; D might be TRBD1 (6 bases). The CDR3: CAWSVGYREGPSYEQYF. In DNA form, the CDR3 reads TGTGCCTGGAGTGTGGGGTACAGGGAAGGTCCCTCCTACGAGCAGTACTTC.